One sample yielded the 14 T cell receptor beta chains listed below, sequenced in a study of long-term antiretroviral therapy in people with HIV. Survey level was the resolution at which the v3.0 immunoSEQ assay ran. Assay used: immunoSEQ multiplex PCR; TCRdb lists only in-frame clones, some missing. The table has some 17,000 clones, roughly 73% seen once. The sample here was unsorted PBMCs, taken roughly 2.1 years before starting antiretroviral therapy. Receptor source: a man aged 30-40 years with HIV.

The J gene is TRBJ2-7, the V gene TRBV7-9, with 8 bases lining up with TRBD2. The CDR3 is 14 amino acids. The V and J ends lost 3 bases and 3 bases, in that order; junction bases with no gene match: 4. CDR1 and CDR2 from the germline V gene are SEHNR and FQNEAQ (reference sequence). The CDR3 sequence is CASSFPGLGYEQYF. As DNA, the CDR3 is TGTGCCAGCAGCTTCCCGGGACTAGGCTACGAGCAGTACTTC. Together with reference TRBV7-9 and TRBJ2-7, the CDR3 gives the full variable domain: DTGVSQNPRHKITKRGQNVTFRCDPISEHNRLYWYRQTLGQGPEFLTYFQNEAQLEKSRLLSDRFSAERPKGSFSTLEIQRTEQGDSAMYLCASSFPGLGYEQYFGPGTRLTVT.

The chain carries TRBV20-1 and TRBJ2-1; no clear D gene. V lost 3 bases to trimming and J lost 7 bases, with 7 bases between them. Germline lookup yields CDR1 DFQATT and CDR2 SNEGSKA (reference sequence). The CDR3 is 11 residues long. The CDR3 sequence is CSASPRNEQFF. CDR3 coding DNA: TGCAGTGCTAGTCCCCGGAATGAGCAGTTCTTC.

The gene calls are TRBV25-1 and TRBJ2-3; a weak D match, TRBD2 (7 bases). CDR1 and CDR2 (germline): MGHDK, SYGVNS. V gave up 7 bases and J gave up 4 bases, with 12 bases separating them. The CDR3 spans 13 residues. The CDR3 is CASTRGASDTQYF. CDR3 DNA: TGTGCCAGCACACGGGGGGCTTCAGATACGCAGTATTTT.

This clone appeared a single time. A read error is likely, as this CDR3 ends without the conserved phenylalanine or tryptophan. The limits of the CDR3 on the DNA are not certain, so only TCRdb's listed CDR3 is given. This chain uses TRBV18 with TRBJ2-7. Germline CDR1 and CDR2: KGHSH and LQKENI. The CDR3 adds up to 11 amino acids, both ends counted. The CDR3 region is CASSPGQRSGC.

The rearrangement uses TRBV11-2 and TRBJ2-7; D gene uncertain. The CDR3 is 12 residues long. The V gene lost 3 bases and the J gene lost 3 bases, with 6 bases spanning the gap. CDR1 is SGHAT and CDR2 is FQNNGV in the germline V gene. CDR3 region: CASSFGHYEQYF. The CDR3 coding sequence is TGTGCCAGCAGCTTCGGGCACTACGAGCAGTACTTC.

In this sample, this clone turned up once. The chain is built from TRBV19 and TRBJ2-5; 7 bases agree with TRBD1. V was pared by 3 bases and J by 4 bases, with 8 bases of the junction left unmatched. CDR1 and CDR2 from the germline V gene are LNHDA and SQIVND (reference sequence). CDR3 length: 15 residues. CDR3 nucleotides: TGTGCCAGTAGTATTGAGGGGGCGAGCGGAGAGACCCAGTACTTC. It yields the protein CASSIEGASGETQYF.

This sequence joins TRBV6-6 and TRBJ1-1; tentative D call: TRBD1 (5 bases). Per the germline V gene, CDR1 is MNHNY and CDR2 is SVGAGI (reference sequence). V was clipped by 8 bases and J by 4 bases, with 17 bases between them. The CDR3 consists of 14 residues. The CDR3 loop reads CASRGVGGTTEAFF. CDR3 DNA: TGTGCCAGCCGAGGGGTGGGAGGGACCACTGAAGCTTTCTTT.

This clone is labeled medium-sized (0.01 to 0.1%). J is TRBJ2-2 and V is TRBV29-1; tentatively, D is TRBD1 or TRBD2 (5 bases each). This CDR3 has 13 residues. V lost 7 bases, J lost 6 bases, and 15 bases lay in between. Germline CDR1 reads SQVTM; CDR2 reads ANQGSEA. CDR3 bases: TGCAGCGCCGAGGGGTTATCCGCCGGGGAGCTGTTTTTT. Translation: CSAEGLSAGELFF.

The CDR3 DNA follows: TGTGCCAGCAGTGTGGACAGGGGGAGGGTCGAGCAGTACTTC. Amino acids: CASSVDRGRVEQYF. The chain combines TRBV2 with TRBJ2-7; TRBD1 matches at 10 bases. The V gene's germline CDR1 is SNHLY and CDR2 FYNNEI. V shed 4 bases and J 6 bases; nucleotides not matched to a gene: 6. The CDR3 extends over 14 amino acids. The whole variable domain, filled in from reference TRBV2 and TRBJ2-7, reads EPEVTQTPSHQVTQMGQEVILRCVPISNHLYFYWYRQILGQKVEFLVSFYNNEISEKSEIFDDQFSVERPDGSNFTLKIRSTKLEDSAMYFCASSVDRGRVEQYFGPGTRLTVT.

The chain couples TRBV7-2 to TRBJ2-1; 8 nucleotides agree with TRBD1. The germline gives CDR1 SGHTA, CDR2 FQGNSA. This CDR3 is built from 14 residues. V was pared by 1 base and J by 9 bases, with 5 bases of the junction left unmatched. The CDR3 loop is CASSLGAGGIEQFF. The CDR3 nucleotides are TGTGCCAGCAGCTTAGGGGCAGGGGGCATTGAGCAGTTCTTC.

This chain uses TRBV10-3 with TRBJ1-1; no definite D call. Per the germline V gene, CDR1 is ENHRY and CDR2 is SYGVKD. This CDR3 spans 14 amino acids. The V gene lost 3 bases and the J gene lost 4 bases, with 12 bases spanning the gap. DNA for the CDR3: TGTGCCATCAGTGATTATTTGGCTTCCACTGAAGCTTTCTTT. Translated: CAISDYLASTEAFF.

The table lists this clone with a few counts. The rearrangement joins TRBV7-9 to TRBJ1-2; TRBD1 might be the D (6 bases). The CDR3 covers 15 residues. Per the germline V gene, CDR1 is SEHNR and CDR2 is FQNEAQ (reference sequence). The ends were cut back, 5 bases at V and 4 bases at J, with 17 bases in the middle. The CDR3 loop is CASSPGAGALYGYTF. The DNA of the CDR3 is TGTGCCAGCAGCCCAGGGGCAGGGGCCCTCTATGGCTACACCTTC.

DNA of the CDR3: TGTGCCAGCAGCTTAGAGGGGTTTGCCGGGGAGCTGTTTTTT. It yields the protein CASSLEGFAGELFF. V gene TRBV7-6 combines with J gene TRBJ2-2; a weak D match, TRBD1 (5 bases). The CDR3 spans 14 residues. Trimming removed 1 base from V and 6 bases from J, with 9 bases in between. The germline V gene encodes CDR1 SGHVS and CDR2 FNYEAQ.

This chain connects TRBV29-1 to TRBJ2-7, with D possibly called TRBD1 or TRBD2 (5 bases each). The germline V gene encodes CDR1 SQVTM and CDR2 ANQGSEA. V lost 7 bases and J 3 bases, leaving 13 bases between the germline ends. The CDR3 spans 12 residues. The CDR3: CSANRDGYEQYF. The CDR3 DNA sequence: TGCAGCGCGAACCGGGACGGCTACGAGCAGTACTTC.